This T cell receptor beta chain was recovered during a study of cytomegalovirus exposure and HLA in healthy donors. The study's findings and limits: Apparent HLA restriction characterized most CMV-associated TCR beta chains in a later analysis. Per a prior analysis, the majority of TCR beta V segments were productive roughly 87% or roughly 30% of the time. Later, TCR association rates were found to vary by HLA locus, highest for DRB1 and lowest for HLA-C.

For this clone: The antigen remains unidentified.

Use of 60 Vbeta and 13 Jbeta primers characterized the PCR. Sequenced by immunoSEQ multiplex PCR; TCRdb stores in-frame clones only, minus some. Of 100,000 to 150,000 clones listed, 60% to 85% are singletons. Germline assignment: CDR1 WNHNN and CDR2 SYGVQD (reference sequence). CDR3 length equals 15 residues. The germline V and J ends were trimmed by 4 bases and 4 bases, with 17 bases remaining between them. This TCR was sampled from a man younger than 40 in good health and CMV-seronegative. V usage is TRBV10-1 and J usage is TRBJ2-7; D is perhaps TRBD2 (5 bases). The sequencing input was PBMCs. The CDR3 DNA sequence: TGCGCCAGCAGTGCCGGGCCTGGACGAGGGTACGAGCAGTACTTC. It yields the protein CASSAGPGRGYEQYF.